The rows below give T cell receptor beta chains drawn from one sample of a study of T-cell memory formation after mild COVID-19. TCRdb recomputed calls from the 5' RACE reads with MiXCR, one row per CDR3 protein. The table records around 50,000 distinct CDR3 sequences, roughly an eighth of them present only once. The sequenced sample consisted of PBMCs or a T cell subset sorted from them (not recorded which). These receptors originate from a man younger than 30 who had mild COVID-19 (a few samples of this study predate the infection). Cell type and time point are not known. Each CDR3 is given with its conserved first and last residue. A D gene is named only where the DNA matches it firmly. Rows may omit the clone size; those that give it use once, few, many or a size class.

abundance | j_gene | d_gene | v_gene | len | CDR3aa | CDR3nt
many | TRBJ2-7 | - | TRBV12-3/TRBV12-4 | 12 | CASSLLLNEQYF | TGTGCCAGCAGTTTGCTCCTTAACGAGCAGTACTTC
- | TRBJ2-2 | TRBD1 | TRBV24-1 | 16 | CATSDVTGGNTGELFF | TGTGCCACCAGTGATGTGACAGGGGGGAACACCGGGGAGCTGTTTTTT
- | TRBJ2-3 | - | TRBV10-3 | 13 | CATLAYSTDTQYF | TGTGCCACGCTAGCATATAGCACAGATACGCAGTATTTT
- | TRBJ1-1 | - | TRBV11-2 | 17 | CASSIRVTTVVDTEAFF | TGTGCCAGCAGTATACGGGTCACCACGGTCGTGGACACTGAAGCTTTCTTT
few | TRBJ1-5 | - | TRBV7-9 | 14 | CASSPLGGGQPQHF | TGTGCCAGCAGCCCCCTTGGGGGAGGCCAGCCCCAGCATTTT
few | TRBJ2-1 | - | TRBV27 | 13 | CASNPTNLGPQFF | TGTGCCAGCAACCCGACTAATCTGGGTCCGCAGTTCTTC
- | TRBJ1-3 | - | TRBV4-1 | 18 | CASSPWEEGHPTGNTIYF | TGCGCCAGCAGCCCATGGGAGGAGGGGCACCCAACTGGAAACACCATATATTTT
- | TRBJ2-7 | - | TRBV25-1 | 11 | CASSDSYEQYF | TGTGCCAGCAGTGACAGCTACGAGCAGTACTTC
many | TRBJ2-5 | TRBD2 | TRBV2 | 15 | CASSPTSFGPKTQYF | TGTGCCAGCAGCCCGACTAGCTTCGGTCCCAAGACCCAGTACTTC
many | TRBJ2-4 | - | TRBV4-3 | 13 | CASSQGQQNIQYF | TGCGCCAGCAGCCAAGGGCAGCAAAACATTCAGTACTTC
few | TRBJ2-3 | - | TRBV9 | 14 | CASSVEGEPDTQYF | TGTGCCAGCAGCGTAGAGGGGGAACCAGATACGCAGTATTTT
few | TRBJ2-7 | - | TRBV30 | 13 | CAWSVQPRYEQYF | TGTGCCTGGAGTGTACAACCCCGCTACGAGCAGTACTTC
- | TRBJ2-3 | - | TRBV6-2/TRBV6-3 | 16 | CASSYSRSPRRDTQYF | TGTGCCAGCAGTTACTCAAGGTCTCCCAGGAGGGATACGCAGTATTTT
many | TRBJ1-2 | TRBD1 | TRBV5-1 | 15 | CASSPQGQIGYGYTF | TGCGCCAGCAGCCCCCAGGGACAGATTGGCTATGGCTACACCTTC
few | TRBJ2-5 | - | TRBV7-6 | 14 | CASSLNRLQETQYF | TGTGCCAGCAGCTTAAACAGGTTACAAGAGACCCAGTACTTC
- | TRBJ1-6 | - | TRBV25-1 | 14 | CASTSGTSDSPLHF | TGTGCCAGCACATCCGGGACGTCGGATTCACCCCTCCACTTT
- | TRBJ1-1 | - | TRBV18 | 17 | CASSPSAPGHMNTEAFF | TGTGCCAGCTCACCGTCTGCCCCGGGACATATGAACACTGAAGCTTTCTTT
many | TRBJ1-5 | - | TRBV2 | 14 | CASSEEAGPPPQHF | TGTGCCAGCAGTGAAGAGGCGGGGCCCCCGCCCCAGCATTTT
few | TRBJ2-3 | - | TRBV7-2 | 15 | CASSLAGVLADTQYF | TGTGCCAGCAGCTTAGCGGGGGTCCTCGCAGATACGCAGTATTTT
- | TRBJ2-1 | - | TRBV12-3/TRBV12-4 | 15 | CASRAHRRGDNEQFF | TGTGCCAGCAGGGCCCATCGTCGAGGGGACAATGAGCAGTTCTTC
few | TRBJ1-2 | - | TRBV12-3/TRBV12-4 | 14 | CASSLGSSQRGYTF | TGTGCCAGCAGTTTAGGCAGCTCGCAGAGGGGCTACACCTTC
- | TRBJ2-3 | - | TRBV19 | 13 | CASNPRVGDTQYF | TGTGCCAGTAACCCCCGCGTCGGCGATACGCAGTATTTT
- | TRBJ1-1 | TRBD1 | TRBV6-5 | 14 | CASSTDRVSTEAFF | TGTGCCAGCAGTACGGACAGGGTGTCGACTGAAGCTTTCTTT
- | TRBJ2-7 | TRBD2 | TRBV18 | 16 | CASSPSTGGQPYEQYF | TGTGCCAGCTCACCTAGTACGGGGGGGCAACCCTACGAGCAGTACTTC
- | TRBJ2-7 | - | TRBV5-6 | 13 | CASSLDRTYEQYF | TGTGCCAGCAGCTTGGACAGAACCTACGAGCAGTACTTC
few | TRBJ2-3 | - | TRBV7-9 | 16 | CASSLGYSAFTDTQYF | TGTGCCAGCAGCTTAGGGTATAGTGCCTTCACAGATACGCAGTATTTT
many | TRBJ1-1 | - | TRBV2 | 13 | CASSELEDTEAFF | TGTGCCAGCAGTGAACTGGAGGACACTGAAGCTTTCTTT
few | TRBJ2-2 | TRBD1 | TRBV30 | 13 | CAWSPQGAGELFF | TGTGCCTGGAGTCCTCAGGGGGCCGGGGAGCTGTTTTTT
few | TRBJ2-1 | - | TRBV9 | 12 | CASSVEGYEQFF | TGTGCCAGCAGCGTGGAAGGGTACGAGCAGTTCTTC
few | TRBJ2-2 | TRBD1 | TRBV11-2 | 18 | CASSLQHYRTGNTGELFF | TGTGCCAGCAGCCTCCAGCATTACCGGACAGGGAACACCGGGGAGCTGTTTTTT
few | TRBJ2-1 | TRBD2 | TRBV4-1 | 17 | CASSQDRASGGAHEQFF | TGCGCCAGCAGCCAAGATAGAGCTAGCGGGGGGGCCCATGAGCAGTTCTTC
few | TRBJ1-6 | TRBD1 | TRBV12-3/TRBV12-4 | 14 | CASSKQGDNSPLHF | TGTGCCAGCAGTAAACAGGGGGATAATTCACCCCTCCACTTT
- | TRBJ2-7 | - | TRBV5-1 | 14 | CASSFGSISYEQYF | TGCGCCAGCAGCTTTGGGTCGATAAGCTACGAGCAGTACTTC
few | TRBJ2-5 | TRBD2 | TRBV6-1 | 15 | CASTYLSGEQETQYF | TGTGCCAGCACCTACCTTAGCGGGGAACAAGAGACCCAGTACTTC
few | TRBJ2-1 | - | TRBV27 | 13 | CASRSGLDNEQFF | TGTGCCAGCAGATCCGGGTTAGACAATGAGCAGTTCTTC